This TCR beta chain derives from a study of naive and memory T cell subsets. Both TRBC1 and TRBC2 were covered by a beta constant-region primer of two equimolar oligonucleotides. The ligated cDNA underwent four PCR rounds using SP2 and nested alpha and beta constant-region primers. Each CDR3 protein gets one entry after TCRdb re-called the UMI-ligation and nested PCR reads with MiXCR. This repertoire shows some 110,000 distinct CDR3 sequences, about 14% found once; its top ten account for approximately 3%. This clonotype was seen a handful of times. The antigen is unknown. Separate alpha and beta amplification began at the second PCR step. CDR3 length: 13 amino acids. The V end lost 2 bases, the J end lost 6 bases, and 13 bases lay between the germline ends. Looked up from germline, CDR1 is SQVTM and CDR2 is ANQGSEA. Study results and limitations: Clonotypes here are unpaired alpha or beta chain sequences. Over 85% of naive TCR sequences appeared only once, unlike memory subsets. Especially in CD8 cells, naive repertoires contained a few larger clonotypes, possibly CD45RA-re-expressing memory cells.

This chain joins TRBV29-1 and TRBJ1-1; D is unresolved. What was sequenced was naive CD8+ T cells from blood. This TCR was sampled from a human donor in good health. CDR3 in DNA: TGCAGCGTTGAAACTGGATTCCCCGCTGAAGCTTTCTTT. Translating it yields CSVETGFPAEAFF.